These 26 T cell receptor beta chains came from one sample sequenced in a study of Ad26.COV2.S vaccination and SARS-CoV-2 variants. TCRdb's copy holds only in-frame clones and misses some; the assay was immunoSEQ multiplex PCR. The sample carries about 350,000 clones, roughly 91% recorded once. Documented treatment: some 20 received Ad26.COV2.S at low or high dose, single or two shots; five or six received placebo; per-sample allocation not given. At day 63 after the first vaccine or placebo injection, samples were drawn. The sample was peripheral blood, taken in a trial of Ad26.COV2.S vaccine versus placebo. Receptor source: a person aged 18-65 years who received the Ad26.COV2.S COVID-19 vaccine or a placebo.

This clone was recorded once. The chain joins TRBV18 to TRBJ2-3, with 8 bases fitting TRBD1. Germline values: CDR1 KGHSH, CDR2 LQKENI. The V gene end was trimmed by 2 bases and the J gene end by 1 base; junction bases not matched to a gene: 5. The CDR3 has 16 amino acids. CDR3 in amino acids: CASSPTLTGGTDTQYF. CDR3 in DNA: TGTGCCAGCTCACCAACCTTGACAGGGGGCACAGATACGCAGTATTTT. Filled out from reference TRBV18 and TRBJ2-3, the complete variable domain reads NAGVMQNPRHLVRRRGQEARLRCSPMKGHSHVYWYRQLPEEGLKFMVYLQKENIIDESGMPKERFSAEFPKEGPSILRIQQVVRGDSAAYFCASSPTLTGGTDTQYFGPGTRLTVL.

This clone was recorded only once. This chain connects TRBV7-9 to TRBJ1-1; D perhaps matches TRBD1 (6 bases). Trimming shortened V by 5 bases and J by 3 bases, and 13 bases separated the two germline ends. CDR1 SEHNR and CDR2 FQNEAQ come from the germline V gene (reference sequence). There are 14 residues in the CDR3. The CDR3 DNA reads as TGTGCCAGCAGCGCTCAGGGGAGGTACACTGAAGCTTTCTTT. It encodes CASSAQGRYTEAFF.

This rearrangement joins TRBV6-5 to TRBJ2-7; 9 nucleotides align to TRBD1. V was pared by 10 bases and J by 2 bases, with 3 bases of the junction left unmatched. The germline CDR1 and CDR2 sequences are MNHEY and SVGAGI. The CDR3 contains 12 residues. The CDR3 protein is CAIRTGAYEQYF. The CDR3 coding sequence is TGTGCCATCCGGACAGGGGCCTACGAGCAGTACTTC.

The chain is built from TRBV10-3 and TRBJ2-1, with a weak D call TRBD1 (5 bases). V dropped 4 bases and J dropped 3 bases, with 13 bases sitting between them. This CDR3 is built from 15 residues. Germline V gives CDR1 ENHRY, CDR2 SYGVKD. The CDR3 loop is CAISVGPTGYNEQFF. The DNA of the CDR3 is TGTGCCATCAGTGTAGGCCCAACAGGCTACAATGAGCAGTTCTTC.

DNA for the CDR3: TGCGCCAGCAGCTTTGACATCCTTGGAAACACCATATATTTT. This gives the protein CASSFDILGNTIYF. The chain links TRBV5-1 to TRBJ1-3; no definite D call. This CDR3 is built from 14 residues. Trimming took 2 bases from V and 3 from J, leaving 9 bases between them. Germline CDR1 reads SGHRS; CDR2 reads YFSETQ.

V gene TRBV19 combines with J gene TRBJ1-4, with TRBD1 as a possible D gene (5 bases). Between the trimmed V and J ends, which lost 3 bases and 5 bases, there was a span of 16 bases. Germline-derived CDR1 and CDR2 are LNHDA and SQIVND (reference sequence). The CDR3 spans 16 residues. The CDR3 loop is CASSMGIRGPNEKLFF. The DNA for the CDR3 is TGTGCCAGTAGTATGGGGATACGGGGACCAAATGAAAAACTGTTTTTT. The full variable domain, in which reference TRBV19 and TRBJ1-4 provide the parts outside the CDR3, is DGGITQSPKYLFRKEGQNVTLSCEQNLNHDAMYWYRQDPGQGLRLIYYSQIVNDFQKGDIAEGYSVSREKKESFPLTVTSAQKNPTAFYLCASSMGIRGPNEKLFFGSGTQLSVL.

This clone was seen only once. This chain uses TRBV9 with TRBJ1-3, with TRBD1 matching over 8 bases. V was pared by 4 bases and J by 4 bases, with 7 bases of the junction left unmatched. The V gene's germline CDR1 is SGDLS and CDR2 YYNGEE. The CDR3 runs 15 residues. This chain's CDR3 is CASSPRTGWGNTIYF. The CDR3 DNA reads as TGTGCCAGCAGCCCCCGGACAGGGTGGGGAAACACCATATATTTT.

The chain carries TRBV14 and TRBJ2-1, with a tentative D call TRBD2 (5 bases). The V end lost 1 base, the J end lost 5 bases, and 18 bases lay between the germline ends. This CDR3 spans 17 amino acids. Germline CDR1 reads SGHDN; CDR2 reads FVKESK. The CDR3 loop reads CASSQVGPITGDNEQFF. In DNA, the CDR3 is TGTGCCAGCAGCCAAGTCGGCCCCATTACCGGGGACAATGAGCAGTTCTTC.

J is TRBJ2-7 and V is TRBV29-1, with TRBD1 as a possible D gene (6 bases). The germline V gene has CDR1 SQVTM and CDR2 ANQGSEA. V was trimmed by 0 bases and J by 2 bases, leaving 20 bases between them. This CDR3 has 17 residues. DNA of the CDR3: TGCAGCGTTGAAGAGCCACCCCAGGGCAGGGGAGCCTACGAGCAGTACTTC. Translation: CSVEEPPQGRGAYEQYF.

The CDR3 DNA follows: TGTGCCAGCAGCTCGGGCAGGGCCCTCGAGCAGTACTTC. Its translation is CASSSGRALEQYF. V and J are TRBV11-3 and TRBJ2-7, with TRBD1 as a possible D gene (5 bases). Per germline, CDR1 SGHNT and CDR2 YENEEA. The ends were cut back, 4 bases at V and 6 bases at J, with 13 bases in the middle. This CDR3 has 13 residues. The full variable domain, in which reference TRBV11-3 and TRBJ2-7 provide the parts outside the CDR3, is EAGVVQSPRYKIIEKKQPVAFWCNPISGHNTLYWYLQNLGQGPELLIRYENEEAVDDSQLPKDRFSAERLKGVDSTLKIQPAELGDSAVYLCASSSGRALEQYFGPGTRLTVT.

The chain couples TRBV11-2 to TRBJ1-6; D is unresolved. CDR3 length equals 15 residues. Deletions cut 0 bases from V and 7 bases from J, with 10 bases between. Germline CDR1 reads SGHAT; CDR2 reads FQNNGV. As DNA, the CDR3 is TGTGCCAGCAGCTTAGAAGACGGGGTCAATTCACCCCTCCACTTT. It is translated as CASSLEDGVNSPLHF. The complete variable domain, with remaining parts taken from reference TRBV11-2 and TRBJ1-6, reads EAGVAQSPRYKIIEKRQSVAFWCNPISGHATLYWYQQILGQGPKLLIQFQNNGVVDDSQLPKDRFSAERLKGVDSTLKIQPAKLEDSAVYLCASSLEDGVNSPLHFGNGTRLTVT.

This chain joins TRBV28 and TRBJ1-4; 7 nucleotides align to TRBD1. The germline gives CDR1 MDHEN, CDR2 SYDVKM. The CDR3 spans 14 residues. V dropped 5 bases and J dropped 8; count of bases not matched to a gene: 8. The CDR3 here is CASSKRQGREKLFF. The CDR3 nucleotides read TGTGCCAGCAGTAAAAGACAGGGTCGGGAAAAACTGTTTTTT.

The chain couples TRBV3-1 (or the pseudogene TRBV3-2) to TRBJ1-2; 8 bases fit TRBD1. The CDR3 extends over 13 amino acids. The V gene's germline CDR1 is LGHDT and CDR2 YNNKEL (reference sequence). After removal of 1 base from V and 6 bases from J, the junction contained 1 base not matched to a gene. CDR3 DNA: TGTGCCAGCAGCCAAGCAGGGGGCAATGGCTACACCTTC. The encoded protein is CASSQAGGNGYTF.

The chain links TRBV5-1 to TRBJ2-7; 8 bases are shared with TRBD1. Germline V lookup: CDR1 SGHRS, CDR2 YFSETQ. Trimming removed 0 bases from V and 3 bases from J; junction bases left unmatched: 2. There are 14 residues in the CDR3. The CDR3 region is CASSLATGGYEQYF. Here the CDR3 DNA reads TGCGCCAGCAGCTTGGCTACAGGGGGCTACGAGCAGTACTTC. Supplemented by reference TRBV5-1 and TRBJ2-7, the full variable domain reads KAGVTQTPRYLIKTRGQQVTLSCSPISGHRSVSWYQQTPGQGLQFLFEYFSETQRNKGNFPGRFSGRQFSNSRSEMNVSTLELGDSALYLCASSLATGGYEQYFGPGTRLTVT.

This clone came up once. This rearrangement joins TRBV30 to TRBJ1-1; D is possibly TRBD1 (6 bases). The germline V gene has CDR1 GTSNPN and CDR2 SVGIG (reference sequence). The V gene lost 1 base and the J gene lost 1 base, with 16 bases spanning the gap. This CDR3 has 16 amino acids. In DNA, the CDR3 is TGTGCCTGGAGTGCCCCGAGCAGGGGCCAGAACACTGAAGCTTTCTTT. Amino acid sequence: CAWSAPSRGQNTEAFF.

The count of this clone is one. V usage is TRBV15 and J usage is TRBJ1-2, with TRBD1 matching 7 bases. Germline-derived CDR1 and CDR2 are LNHNV and YYDKDF (reference sequence). CDR3 length equals 14 residues. The CDR3 region has the DNA TGTGCGAAGGGACAGCTACCAGCTAACTATGGCTACACCTTC. Translation: CAKGQLPANYGYTF. Using reference TRBV15 and TRBJ1-2 for the parts outside the CDR3, the full variable domain is DAMVIQNPRYQVTQFGKPVTLSCSQTLNHNVMYWYQQKSSQAPKLLFHYYDKDFNNEADTPDNFQSRRPNTSFCFLDIRSPGLGDTAMYLCAKGQLPANYGYTFGSGTRLTVV.

The chain links TRBV27 to TRBJ1-5; weak D call: TRBD1 (5 bases). Germline CDR1 is MNHEY and CDR2 is SMNVEV (reference sequence). The V end lost 10 bases, the J end lost 3 bases, and 16 bases lay between the germline ends. The CDR3 covers 14 residues. The CDR3 DNA is TGTGCCACCCCCCCGCGGGGCTACAATCAGCCCCAGCATTTT. This encodes CATPPRGYNQPQHF.

The chain couples TRBV20-1 to TRBJ1-1; no reliable D call. The V end was cut by 8 bases, the J end by 0 bases, with 7 bases between. CDR1 is DFQATT and CDR2 is SNEGSKA in the germline V gene (reference sequence). The length of the CDR3 is 11 residues. CDR3 in DNA: TGCAGTTTACTCATGAACACTGAAGCTTTCTTT. It codes for CSLLMNTEAFF.

The CDR3 reads CASSIRERGQPQHF. CDR3 bases: TGTGCCAGTAGTATACGCGAGAGAGGTCAGCCCCAGCATTTT. The V and J genes are TRBV19 and TRBJ1-5; no reliable D call. The V end was cut by 2 bases, the J end by 6 bases, with 11 bases between. Germline V CDR1 and CDR2: LNHDA, SQIVND (reference sequence). The CDR3 has 14 residues.

The V gene is TRBV11-2, the J gene TRBJ2-2; TRBD1 aligns across 7 bases. Trimming cost V 8 bases and J 1 base; bases outside gene matches: 10. CDR1 is SGHAT, CDR2 FQNNGV, per germline. This CDR3 contains 16 residues. Written as DNA, the CDR3 is TGTGCCAGCGGGACAGCGAGGCAGGGGAACACCGGGGAGCTGTTTTTT. Translated, it gives CASGTARQGNTGELFF.

The genes are TRBV28 and TRBJ2-3, with TRBD2 as a possible D gene (5 bases). Germline V gene sequence: CDR1 MDHEN, CDR2 SYDVKM. Between the trimmed V and J ends, which lost 3 bases and 0 bases, there was a span of 10 bases. CDR3 size: 15 residues. In DNA, the CDR3 is TGTGCCAGCAGTTTTTCACGGGGAAGCACAGATACGCAGTATTTT. It is translated as CASSFSRGSTDTQYF.

The V and J genes are TRBV5-4 and TRBJ2-7; 11 bases map to TRBD1. The CDR3 has 15 residues. With 2 bases clipped from V and 3 bases from J, the junction kept 4 bases outside the gene matches. CDR1 and CDR2 (germline): SGHNT, YYREEE (reference sequence). The CDR3 DNA reads TGTGCCAGCAGCTTCCCCGGGACAGGGGGCTACGAGCAGTACTTC. Its protein is CASSFPGTGGYEQYF.

The V call is TRBV24-1, the J call TRBJ2-2; D unclear. Trimming took off 4 bases at V and 1 base at J, with 18 bases between the two ends. CDR3 length: 18 residues. Germline-derived CDR1 and CDR2 are KGHDR and SFDVKD. The DNA of the CDR3 is TGTGCCACCAGTGACTCCCTTTGGGCGCCTCTGAACACCGGGGAGCTGTTTTTT. As protein: CATSDSLWAPLNTGELFF.

J is TRBJ1-1 and V is TRBV6-2 or TRBV6-3; D possibly corresponds to TRBD1 (5 bases). CDR1 and CDR2 (germline): MNHEY, SVGEGT. The CDR3 loop spans 12 amino acids. The ends were cut back, 2 bases at V and 9 bases at J, with 10 bases in the middle. The CDR3 is CASSYGQGKAFF. In DNA, the CDR3 is TGTGCCAGCAGTTACGGGCAGGGAAAAGCTTTCTTT.

The rearrangement uses TRBV27 and TRBJ2-7, with 7 bases fitting TRBD1. Germline-derived CDR1 and CDR2 are MNHEY and SMNVEV (reference sequence). After removal of 7 bases from V and 3 bases from J, the junction contained 12 bases not matched to a gene. CDR3 length: 15 amino acids. In nucleotides, the CDR3 is TGTGCCAGCATGCGGACAGGTGCAGTAGGCTACGAGCAGTACTTC. This sequence encodes CASMRTGAVGYEQYF.

This chain links TRBV5-4 with TRBJ2-1; 15 bases agree with TRBD2. From germline, CDR1 is SGHNT and CDR2 YYREEE (reference sequence). The CDR3 runs to 16 residues. V shed 4 bases and J 7 bases; nucleotides not matched to a gene: 6. The CDR3 region is CASSRTSGGAGNEQFF. The CDR3, as DNA: TGTGCCAGCAGCCGGACTAGCGGGGGGGCAGGGAATGAGCAGTTCTTC.